A single sample is the source of the 7 T cell receptor beta chains below, sequenced in a study of cytomegalovirus exposure and HLA in healthy donors. The data were produced by immunoSEQ multiplex PCR, yet TCRdb's version contains in-frame clones alone and is incomplete. The data contain about 250,000 clones, 87% of them seen just once; the ten biggest clones take up more than 10%. The sample consisted of PBMCs. The receptors derive from a man aged 18 to 35 in good health and CMV-seropositive.

A remark on this clone: At the DNA level, this CDR3 is encoded by other sequences in the same sample as well. The CDR3, as DNA: TGCGCCAGCAGTTCGGGACAGGGCACAGATACGCAGTATTTT. Its protein is CASSSGQGTDTQYF. The V call is TRBV5-1, the J call TRBJ2-3; 8 bases are shared with TRBD1. CDR1 is SGHRS and CDR2 is YFSETQ in the germline V gene. This CDR3 has 14 amino acids. V trimming: 5 bases; J trimming: 1 base; junction bases outside the gene matches: 3.

The chain is built from TRBV7-2 and TRBJ1-5; D perhaps matches TRBD1 (5 bases). The germline V gene encodes CDR1 SGHTA and CDR2 FQGNSA. Deletions cut 1 base from V and 0 bases from J, with 10 bases between. There are 16 residues in the CDR3. The CDR3 sequence: CASSLVAGNSNQPQHF. Here the CDR3 DNA reads TGTGCCAGCAGCTTAGTCGCAGGGAATAGCAATCAGCCCCAGCATTTT.

This clone was observed at least ten times. This sequence joins TRBV16 and TRBJ2-7, with a tentative D call TRBD2 (7 bases). Trimming removed 4 bases at V and 3 bases at J, with 13 bases between. Germline V gene data show CDR1 as KGHSY and CDR2 as FQNENV. This CDR3 is built from 14 residues. The CDR3, as DNA: TGTGCCAGCAGCCGCGGCGGGGGCCTCTACGAGCAGTACTTC. This encodes CASSRGGGLYEQYF.

The rearrangement uses TRBV10-3 and TRBJ2-1; 9 nucleotides line up with TRBD1. From germline, CDR1 is ENHRY and CDR2 SYGVKD. This CDR3 comprises 14 residues. J was trimmed by 7 bases and V by 8 bases; bases with no gene match: 9. The CDR3 loop is CAIRGQGSGNEQFF. For the CDR3, the DNA is TGTGCCATCCGGGGACAGGGATCTGGTAATGAGCAGTTCTTC.

The V gene is TRBV6-6, the J gene TRBJ1-1; no reliable D call. CDR1 and CDR2 from the germline V gene are MNHNY and SVGAGI (reference sequence). The V and J ends lost 6 bases and 4 bases respectively, with 15 bases between them. This CDR3 region has 14 residues. The CDR3 sequence: CASRETVFVTEAFF. CDR3 in DNA: TGTGCCAGCAGAGAGACCGTTTTTGTCACTGAAGCTTTCTTT.

This chain uses TRBV15 with TRBJ2-5; TRBD2 might be the D (6 bases). Trimming took 1 base from V and 2 from J, leaving 8 bases between them. CDR1 and CDR2 from the germline V gene are LNHNV and YYDKDF (reference sequence). The CDR3 spans 14 residues. This CDR3 is CATSRGGGQETQYF. As DNA, the CDR3 is TGTGCCACCAGCAGAGGTGGGGGGCAAGAGACCCAGTACTTC.

The chain is built from TRBV5-1 and TRBJ2-6; a possible D gene is TRBD2 (6 bases). The germline gives CDR1 SGHRS, CDR2 YFSETQ. The CDR3 runs 15 residues. Trimming took 1 base from V and 3 from J, leaving 8 bases between them. The CDR3 is CASSLTGDGANVLTF. The CDR3 DNA reads as TGCGCCAGCAGCTTGACGGGGGATGGGGCCAACGTCCTGACTTTC.